The table lists the clone carrying this T cell receptor beta chain with many counts. No antigen is known for it. Duration under 3 months, a NOSPECS grade of at least 4, and a Clinical Activity Score of at least 3 characterized the ophthalmopathy patients. This specimen comes from a study of T cells in Graves' hyperthyroidism and ophthalmopathy. Study results and caveats: A median around 6.4 months before onset, the model predicted ophthalmopathy.

From RNA transcripts, TCR beta CDR3 regions were amplified. The study used the HTBI primer set for a first-round RT-PCR of the TCR CDR3. TCRdb fed the multiplex PCR reads into MiXCR, producing one record per CDR3 protein. The sample carries hundreds of thousands of distinct CDR3 sequences, about 15% recorded once. The receptor was derived from a woman aged 40 to 49 with Graves' ophthalmopathy. Sequenced: blood.

CDR3 region: CASSRDSGAETQYF. CDR3 coding DNA: TGTGCCAGCAGTCGGGACAGTGGTGCGGAGACCCAGTACTTC. The gene calls are TRBV12-3 or TRBV12-4 and TRBJ2-5; 7 nucleotides agree with TRBD1. The CDR3 spans 14 residues. After removal of 5 bases from V and 5 bases from J, the junction contained 8 bases not matched to a gene.